This T cell receptor beta chain was profiled in a study of T-cell memory formation after mild COVID-19. This clonotype was found many times. Each CDR3 protein is one row after TCRdb ran MiXCR on the 5' RACE reads. The sample contains 350,000 to 500,000 distinct CDR3 sequences, roughly 18% of which appear only once. Sequencing input: PBMCs or a T cell subset sorted from them (not recorded which). The source of this sequence is a young man who had mild COVID-19 (a few samples of this study predate the infection). Cell type and time point are not known.

CDR3 nucleotide sequence: TGCAGCGTTGGGGGCAATGAGCAGTTCTTC. It yields the protein CSVGGNEQFF. V is TRBV29-1 and J is TRBJ2-1; D is undetermined. V was pared by 4 bases and J by 6 bases, with 4 bases between. The CDR3 length is 10 residues. Germline V gene data show CDR1 as SQVTM and CDR2 as ANQGSEA.